This TCR beta chain was recovered during a study of shared clonotypes between healthy human individuals. With 0 bases removed from V and 6 bases from J, the gap between germline ends came to 8 bases. There are 14 residues in the CDR3. Germline loops: CDR1 MNHNY, CDR2 SVGAGI (reference sequence). Produced via immunoSEQ multiplex PCR; TCRdb's table is partial and in-frame only. This sample has approximately 1,500,000 clones, with roughly 98% found just once. The sequenced sample was naive CD4+ T cells sorted from blood. Subset here: CD45RA+ positively selected. This TCR came from a man aged 25 to 40 in good health. V and J are TRBV6-6 and TRBJ2-2, with D uncertain. The chain's CDR3 is CASSYSILPGELFF. As DNA, the CDR3 is TGTGCCAGCAGTTACTCGATTCTTCCCGGGGAGCTGTTTTTT.